The T cell receptor beta chain described here comes from a study of CD8+CD57+ T cells in acquired aplastic anemia. Whole-study context: Sorted CD4+ plus CD8+ cells gave DNA averaging approximately 2.9 ug. Study observations and caveats: Researchers report that fewer than 30 CD8+ CDR3 sequences appeared in both patients and controls. Significant differences in CD8+ Simpson's diversity were not observed between patients and controls.

This CDR3 is built from 14 residues. Germline CDR1 reads SGHTA; CDR2 reads FQGNSA. After removal of 5 bases from V and 6 bases from J, the junction contained 3 bases not matched to a gene. As regards this clonotype: Antigen unknown.

Profiling that covered TCR beta VDJ and CDR3 relied on genomic DNA as its template. TCRdb independently ran MiXCR on the reads; one entry per CDR3 protein. Of hundreds of thousands of distinct CDR3 sequences listed, 65% to 80% were seen once; the top ten hold more than 3.5%. This chain joins TRBV7-2 and TRBJ2-2; TRBD2 matches 10 bases. The material sequenced was sorted CD4+, CD8+, or CD8+CD57+ T cells (not recorded which) from PBMCs. This clonotype was obtained from a human donor in good health, serving as a control. This CDR3 is CASSQSGGAGELFF. In nucleotides, the CDR3 is TGTGCCAGCAGCCAGAGCGGGGGGGCCGGGGAGCTGTTTTTT. Filled out from reference TRBV7-2 and TRBJ2-2, the complete variable domain reads GAGVSQSPSNKVTEKGKDVELRCDPISGHTALYWYRQSLGQGLEFLIYFQGNSAPDKSGLPSDRFSAERTGGSVSTLTIQRTQQEDSAVYLCASSQSGGAGELFFGEGSRLTVL.